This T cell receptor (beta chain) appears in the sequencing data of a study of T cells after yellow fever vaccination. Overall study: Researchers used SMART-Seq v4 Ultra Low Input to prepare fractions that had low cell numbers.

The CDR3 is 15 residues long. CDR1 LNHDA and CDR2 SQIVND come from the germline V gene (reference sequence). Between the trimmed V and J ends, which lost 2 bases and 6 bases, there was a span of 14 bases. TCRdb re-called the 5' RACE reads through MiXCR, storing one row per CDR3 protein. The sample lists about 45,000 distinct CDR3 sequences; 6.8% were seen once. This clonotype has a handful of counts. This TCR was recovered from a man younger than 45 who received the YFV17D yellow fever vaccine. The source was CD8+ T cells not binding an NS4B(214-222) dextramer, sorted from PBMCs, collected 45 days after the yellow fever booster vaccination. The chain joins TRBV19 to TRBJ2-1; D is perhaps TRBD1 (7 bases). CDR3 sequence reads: CASSIRGDSINEQFF. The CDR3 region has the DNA TGTGCCAGTAGTATAAGGGGGGACAGCATCAATGAGCAGTTCTTC.